The text below deals with one T cell receptor (beta chain). What it binds is not known. The data stem from a study of cytomegalovirus exposure and HLA in healthy donors. Regarding the study as a whole: Three CMV-associated chains proved CMV antigen-specific in vitro.

V trimming: 8 bases; J trimming: 5 bases; junction bases outside the gene matches: 7. The CDR3 length is 14 residues. Per germline, CDR1 SGHAT and CDR2 FQNNGV. Primers: 60 Vbeta forward and 13 Jbeta reverse. Sequencing used immunoSEQ multiplex PCR; TCRdb keeps in-frame clones, though not all of them. The sample shows fewer than 150,000 clones, approximately 76% of them seen only once. This sequence joins TRBV11-2 and TRBJ2-5; 11 positions match TRBD2. This receptor was taken from a man in his fifties or sixties in good health and CMV-seropositive. The source material was PBMCs. The CDR3 region is CASGTSGGGETQYF. The DNA of the CDR3 is TGTGCCAGCGGAACTAGCGGGGGAGGGGAGACCCAGTACTTC.